This T cell receptor beta chain originates from a study of blood T cell repertoires in COVID-19. On the study more broadly: There were acute and convalescent COVID-19 samples, and they came from the United States, Italy and Spain. The analysed material was cDNA or gDNA that came from T cells, B-cell-depleted T cells, or PBMCs.

CDR3 size: 12 residues. Trimming pared 0 bases from V and 8 bases from J, leaving 6 bases between. From germline, CDR1 is SGHDT and CDR2 YYEEEE. In the original analysis: Reference gene primer amplification in the assay estimated nucleated cell counts. Measured with immunoSEQ multiplex PCR; TCRdb has only the in-frame clones, and not every one. V, J and clone size derive from that table, while D and trimming were established from the DNA sequence. This sample yields approximately 240,000 clones, of which more than 65% are seen a single time; about 1.5% belongs to the top ten. The V call is TRBV5-6, the J call TRBJ1-5; D gene ambiguous. This clonotype was sampled from a woman between 40 and 50 years old who had recovered from COVID-19. Sequencing input: peripheral blood. The CDR3 protein is CASSLGVEPQHF. DNA of the CDR3: TGTGCCAGCAGCTTGGGTGTCGAGCCCCAGCATTTT.